A single sample is the source of the 5 T cell receptor beta chains below, sequenced in a study of molecular identifiers for immune sequencing clone quantification. TCRdb re-analysed the PCR reads in MiXCR, keeping a single row per CDR3 protein. This table holds more than 250,000 distinct CDR3 sequences, roughly a fifth found once. Sequencing input: naive CD8+ T cells from blood, with Jurkat cell RNA spiked in. Described subset: FACS-sorted CD8+CD4-CCR7+CD45RA+ naive T cells. All receptors come from a human donor in good health. Some libraries in this study had Jurkat cell RNA spiked in.

Concerning this clonotype: Just one base apart from a much larger clone, this may be a read error. This rearrangement joins TRBV9 to TRBJ1-1; 8 bases are shared with TRBD1. The CDR3 length is 14 residues. Losses at the gene ends were 4 bases for V and 10 bases for J; bases not matched to a gene: 12. CDR1 SGDLS and CDR2 YYNGEE come from the germline V gene. The CDR3 protein is CASSTETGDRGAFF. DNA of the CDR3: TGTGCCAGCAGCACTGAGACAGGGGACAGAGGAGCTTTCTTT.

In its sample, this clonotype was seen many times. The chain is built from TRBV7-8 and TRBJ1-1, with 9 positions matching TRBD1. Germline V gene sequence: CDR1 SGHVS, CDR2 FQNEAQ. The CDR3 runs 15 residues. J was trimmed by 8 bases and V by 5 bases; bases with no gene match: 12. Here the CDR3 DNA reads TGTGCCAGCAGCGCTCGGGACAGGGAATTGTTGGAAGCTTTCTTT. Protein product: CASSARDRELLEAFF. The whole variable domain, remainder taken from reference TRBV7-8 and TRBJ1-1, is GAGVSQSPRYKVAKRGQDVALRCDPISGHVSLFWYQQALGQGPEFLTYFQNEAQLDKSGLPSDRFFAERPEGSVSTLKIQRTQQEDSAVYLCASSARDRELLEAFFGQGTRLTVV.

There are many counts of this clonotype. The genes are TRBV20-1 and TRBJ2-3, with 8 bases lining up with TRBD2. Germline-derived CDR1 and CDR2 are DFQATT and SNEGSKA (reference sequence). With 8 bases clipped from V and 4 bases from J, the junction kept 14 bases outside the gene matches. CDR3 length: 15 amino acids. The CDR3 reads CSPPPGRGEADTQYF. DNA of the CDR3: TGCAGTCCACCCCCCGGGAGGGGAGAGGCAGATACGCAGTATTTT.

On this clonotype itself: A clone one base away is much larger, so this may be a read error. V and J are TRBV30 and TRBJ2-3, with TRBD1 matching 9 bases. The CDR3 is made up of 15 amino acids. The germline V gene encodes CDR1 GTSNPN and CDR2 SVGIG (reference sequence). The ends lost 7 bases at V and 0 bases at J; junction bases unmatched: 8. The CDR3 region has the DNA TGTGCCTCCGGATTAACAGGGGGCAGCACAGATACGCAGTATTTT. The encoded protein is CASGLTGGSTDTQYF.

The J gene is TRBJ2-6, the V gene TRBV4-3, with D unresolved. The CDR3 consists of 17 residues. Germline V lookup: CDR1 LGHNA, CDR2 YSLEER. Trimming cost V 1 base and J 0 bases, with 10 bases left between them. CDR3 in amino acids: CASSQGPGSSGANVLTF. CDR3 nucleotides: TGCGCCAGCAGCCAAGGTCCGGGTAGCTCTGGGGCCAACGTCCTGACTTTC.